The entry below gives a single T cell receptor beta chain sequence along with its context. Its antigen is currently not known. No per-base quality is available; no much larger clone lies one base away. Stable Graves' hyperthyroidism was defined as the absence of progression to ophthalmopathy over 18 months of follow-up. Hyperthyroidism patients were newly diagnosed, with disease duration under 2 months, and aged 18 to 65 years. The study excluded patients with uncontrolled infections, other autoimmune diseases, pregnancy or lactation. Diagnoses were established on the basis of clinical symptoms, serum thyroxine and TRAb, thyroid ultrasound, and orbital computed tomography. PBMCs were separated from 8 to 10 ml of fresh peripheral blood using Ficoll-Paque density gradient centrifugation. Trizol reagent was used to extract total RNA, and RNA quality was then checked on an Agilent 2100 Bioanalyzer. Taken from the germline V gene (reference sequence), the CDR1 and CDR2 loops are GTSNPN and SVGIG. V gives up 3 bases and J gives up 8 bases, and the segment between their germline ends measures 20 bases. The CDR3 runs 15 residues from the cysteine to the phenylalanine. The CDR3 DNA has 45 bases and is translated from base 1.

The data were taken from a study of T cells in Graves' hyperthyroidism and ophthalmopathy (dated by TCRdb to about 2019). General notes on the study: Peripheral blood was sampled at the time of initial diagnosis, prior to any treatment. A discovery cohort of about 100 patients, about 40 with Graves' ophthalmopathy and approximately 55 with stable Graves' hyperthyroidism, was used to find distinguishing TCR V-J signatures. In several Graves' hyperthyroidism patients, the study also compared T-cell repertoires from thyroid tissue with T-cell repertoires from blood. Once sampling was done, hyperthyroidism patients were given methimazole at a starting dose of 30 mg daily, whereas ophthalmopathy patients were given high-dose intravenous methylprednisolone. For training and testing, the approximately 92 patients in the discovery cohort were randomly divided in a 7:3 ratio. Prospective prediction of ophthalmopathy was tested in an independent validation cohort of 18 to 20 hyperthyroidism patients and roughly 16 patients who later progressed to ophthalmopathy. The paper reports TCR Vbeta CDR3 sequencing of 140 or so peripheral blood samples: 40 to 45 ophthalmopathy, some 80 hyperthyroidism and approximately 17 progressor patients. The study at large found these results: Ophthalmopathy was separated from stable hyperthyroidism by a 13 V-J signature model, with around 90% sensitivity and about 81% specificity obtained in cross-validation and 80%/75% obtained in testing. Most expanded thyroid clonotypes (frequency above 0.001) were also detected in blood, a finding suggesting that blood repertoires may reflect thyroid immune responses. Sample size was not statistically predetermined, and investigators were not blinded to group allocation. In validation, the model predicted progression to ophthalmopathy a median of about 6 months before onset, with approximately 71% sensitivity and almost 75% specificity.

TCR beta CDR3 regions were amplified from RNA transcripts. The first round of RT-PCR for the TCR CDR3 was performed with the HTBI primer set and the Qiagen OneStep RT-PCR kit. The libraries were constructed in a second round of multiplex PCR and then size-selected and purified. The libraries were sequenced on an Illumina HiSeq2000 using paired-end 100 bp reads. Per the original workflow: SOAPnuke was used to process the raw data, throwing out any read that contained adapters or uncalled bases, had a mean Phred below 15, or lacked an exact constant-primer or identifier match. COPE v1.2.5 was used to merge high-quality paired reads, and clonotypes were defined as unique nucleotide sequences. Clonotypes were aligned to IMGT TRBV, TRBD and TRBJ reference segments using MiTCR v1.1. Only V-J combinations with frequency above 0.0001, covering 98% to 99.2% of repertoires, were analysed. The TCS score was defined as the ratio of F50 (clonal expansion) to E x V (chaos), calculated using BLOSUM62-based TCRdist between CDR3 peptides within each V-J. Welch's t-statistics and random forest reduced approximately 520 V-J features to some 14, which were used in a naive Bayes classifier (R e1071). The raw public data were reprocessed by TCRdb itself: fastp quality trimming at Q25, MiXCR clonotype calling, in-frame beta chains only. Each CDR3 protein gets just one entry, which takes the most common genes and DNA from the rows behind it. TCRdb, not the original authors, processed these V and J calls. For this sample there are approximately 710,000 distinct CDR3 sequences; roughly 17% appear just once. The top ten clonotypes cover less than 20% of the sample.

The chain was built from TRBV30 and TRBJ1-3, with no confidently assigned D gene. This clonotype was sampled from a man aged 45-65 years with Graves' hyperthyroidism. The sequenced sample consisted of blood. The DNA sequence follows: TGTGCCTGGAGAAAACCGATGGTTTCTGCAGACACCATATATTTT. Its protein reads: CAWRKPMVSADTIYF. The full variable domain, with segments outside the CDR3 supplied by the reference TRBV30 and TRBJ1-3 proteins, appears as SQTIHQWPATLVQPVGSPLSLECTVEGTSNPNLYWYRQAAGRGLQLLFYSVGIGQISSEVPQNLSASRPQDRQFILSSKKLLLSDSGFYLCAWRKPMVSADTIYFGEGSWLTVV.